This entry features one TCR beta chain sequence. In the authors' methods: Estimation of nucleated cell counts was performed using reference gene primer amplification. Method: immunoSEQ multiplex PCR; TCRdb's copy keeps in-frame clones and lacks some. V and J calls and clone size come straight from that table; D and trimming were deduced from the DNA. The sample has about 320,000 clones, about 82% seen once. The sample comes from a study of blood T cell repertoires in COVID-19. Overall study context: Sites in the United States, Italy and Spain provided acute and convalescent COVID-19 samples. Sources were T cells, B-cell-depleted T cells, or PBMCs; the material itself was cDNA or gDNA.

The CDR3 is 14 residues long. The V end was cut by 2 bases, the J end by 0 bases, with 8 bases between. Germline CDR1 is MNHEY and CDR2 is SVGEGT. Sequenced material: peripheral blood. The V and J genes are TRBV6-2 or TRBV6-3 and TRBJ2-7; no clear D gene. This TCR was sampled from a woman in her 50s with acute or convalescent COVID-19. In DNA, the CDR3 is TGTGCCAGCAGTTACCTCTGGAGCTCCTACGAGCAGTACTTC. It yields the protein CASSYLWSSYEQYF.